The text below deals with one T cell receptor (beta chain). Profiling relied on immunoSEQ multiplex PCR, and the TCRdb table lists in-frame clones only, not all of them. The table has 90,000 to 150,000 clones, approximately 93% seen once. These data come from a study of T cell changes during pregnancy in multiple sclerosis. The V gene lost 6 bases and the J gene lost 10 bases, with 16 bases spanning the gap. The CDR3 runs 13 residues. The germline V gene has CDR1 MDHEN and CDR2 SYDVKM. The chain is built from TRBV28 and TRBJ1-5; perhaps TRBD1 as D (6 bases). The source is a female donor with multiple sclerosis, enrolled in a pregnancy study. The source was peripheral blood, collected before pregnancy. CDR3 bases: TGTGCCAGCAGGGGGGCAGGGGCTGATCCCCAGCATTTT. This encodes CASRGAGADPQHF.